A single sample gave rise to the 17 T cell receptor beta chains below, sequenced in a study of control samples from healthy donors and cancer patients. The table came from immunoSEQ multiplex PCR; TCRdb's copy has only in-frame clones and leaves some out. The table includes about 120,000 clones, nearly 95% detected once. The sequenced sample was blood. Receptor source: a man aged 25 to 40 in good health.

The chain employs TRBV5-1 and TRBJ2-6, with 7 bases that match TRBD1. V lost 2 bases to trimming and J lost 0 bases; unmatched junction nucleotides: 5. This CDR3 has 17 residues. Germline lookup yields CDR1 SGHRS and CDR2 YFSETQ. The CDR3 reads CASSFIGQASGANVLTF. The CDR3 region has the DNA TGCGCCAGCAGCTTCATAGGACAGGCCTCTGGGGCCAACGTCCTGACTTTC.

The rearrangement links TRBV28 to TRBJ1-2, with 9 nucleotides matching TRBD1. The CDR3 has 14 amino acids. J was trimmed by 8 bases and V by 0 bases; bases with no gene match: 4. Germline V gene data show CDR1 as MDHEN and CDR2 as SYDVKM. CDR3 sequence: CASSLWGGTGGYTF. The DNA for the CDR3 is TGTGCCAGCAGTTTATGGGGAGGGACAGGGGGCTACACCTTC.

The V and J genes are TRBV29-1 and TRBJ1-1; the D gene is possibly TRBD1 (6 bases). Germline V gene lookup returns CDR1 SQVTM and CDR2 ANQGSEA. This CDR3 spans 11 amino acids. The V end was cut by 4 bases, the J end by 6 bases, with 9 bases between. The chain's CDR3 is CSVGGGSEAFF. The CDR3 bases are TGCAGCGTTGGAGGGGGTTCTGAAGCTTTCTTT.

V is TRBV7-9 and J is TRBJ2-1; D is ambiguous. V lost 7 bases to trimming and J lost 0 bases, with 16 bases between them. The CDR3 totals 16 residues. The germline V gene has CDR1 SEHNR and CDR2 FQNEAQ (reference sequence). The CDR3 spells CASTPPDFSSYNEQFF. In DNA form, the CDR3 reads TGTGCCAGCACCCCGCCGGATTTTAGCTCCTACAATGAGCAGTTCTTC.

This clone showed up just a few times. The junction and the germline gene differ at one end; a read error may be behind it. The chain has TRBV9 and TRBJ2-2, with TRBD2 matching over 8 bases. CDR1 SGDLS and CDR2 YYNGEE come from the germline V gene. This CDR3 has 17 residues. CDR3 sequence (DNA): TGTGCCAGCAGCGTAGCTCTAGCGGGCTATGAACACCGGGGAGCTGTTTTT. It specifies CASSVALAGYEHRGAVF.

This chain uses TRBV5-6 with TRBJ1-2; D is possibly TRBD1 (5 bases). This CDR3 comprises 14 residues. The V gene lost 0 bases and the J gene lost 2 bases, with 8 bases spanning the gap. Germline V lookup: CDR1 SGHDT, CDR2 YYEEEE. This CDR3 is CASSLGGANYGYTF. CDR3 coding DNA: TGTGCCAGCAGCTTGGGAGGGGCAAACTATGGCTACACCTTC.

This chain uses TRBV6-5 with TRBJ2-1, with TRBD2 matching 8 bases. Germline assignment: CDR1 MNHEY and CDR2 SVGAGI. The CDR3 extends over 13 amino acids. V was pared by 9 bases and J by 8 bases, with 9 bases of the junction left unmatched. CDR3 amino acids: CASREGGPDEQFF. CDR3 DNA: TGTGCCAGTCGGGAGGGGGGGCCGGATGAGCAGTTCTTC.

This clone was picked up a small number of times. J is TRBJ2-1 and V is TRBV6-6, with D unclear. The CDR3 totals 13 residues. The V and J ends lost 3 bases and 12 bases respectively, with 15 bases between them. CDR1 and CDR2 (germline): MNHNY, SVGAGI (reference sequence). CDR3 sequence reads: CASSYSEKGLQFF. As DNA, the CDR3 is TGTGCCAGCAGTTATTCGGAGAAAGGCCTGCAGTTCTTC.

V is TRBV7-8 and J is TRBJ1-1, with D hard to call. The CDR3 is made up of 14 amino acids. CDR1 is SGHVS and CDR2 is FQNEAQ in the germline V gene. V was clipped by 3 bases and J by 1 base, with 9 bases between them. CDR3 sequence: CASSLDWQNTEAFF. In DNA, the CDR3 is TGTGCCAGCAGCTTGGACTGGCAGAACACTGAAGCTTTCTTT.

The chain links TRBV2 to TRBJ1-3; 7 bases fit TRBD1. The CDR3 contains 14 residues. V shed 5 bases, J shed 4 bases, and the junction held 5 bases outside the gene matches. Per germline, CDR1 SNHLY and CDR2 FYNNEI. The CDR3 spells CASSQTGSGNTIYF. CDR3 sequence (DNA): TGTGCCAGCAGTCAGACAGGGTCCGGAAACACCATATATTTT.

This chain connects TRBV5-1 to TRBJ1-1; the D is unclear. Germline assignment: CDR1 SGHRS and CDR2 YFSETQ. This CDR3 is 13 amino acids long. V was pared by 2 bases and J by 0 bases, with 5 bases between. The CDR3 here is CASSFSVNTEAFF. Written as DNA, the CDR3 is TGCGCCAGCAGCTTTTCAGTGAACACTGAAGCTTTCTTT.

The chain has TRBV5-8 and TRBJ1-3, with D tentatively TRBD1 (5 bases). Germline-derived CDR1 and CDR2 are SGHTS and YDEGEE. Trimming left V 4 bases short and J 4 bases short, with 15 bases between. This CDR3 has 15 amino acids. The DNA for the CDR3 is TGTGCCAGCAGCCGATCACAGGTCCCCGGAAACACCATATATTTT. Its translation: CASSRSQVPGNTIYF.

The chain links TRBV19 to TRBJ1-5; the match to TRBD1 covers 7 bases. The CDR3 length is 18 residues. Germline V gene sequence: CDR1 LNHDA, CDR2 SQIVND (reference sequence). Trimming took 0 bases from V and 1 from J; bases not matched to a gene: 9. The CDR3: CASSIDTNRGLSNQPQHF. DNA of the CDR3: TGTGCCAGTAGTATAGATACAAATAGGGGGCTGAGCAATCAGCCCCAGCATTTT.

The rearrangement links TRBV5-4 to TRBJ2-2; D is possibly TRBD2 (5 bases). Germline V gene lookup returns CDR1 SGHNT and CDR2 YYREEE (reference sequence). The CDR3 spans 14 residues. V was pared by 4 bases and J by 7 bases, with 14 bases between. This CDR3 reads CASSPSAVGGELFF. CDR3 DNA sequence: TGTGCCAGCAGCCCCTCAGCGGTTGGCGGGGAGCTGTTTTTT.

The rearrangement joins TRBV6-5 to TRBJ2-5; the D is unclear. This CDR3 region has 11 residues. V was pared by 0 bases and J by 5 bases, with 1 base between. From germline, CDR1 is MNHEY and CDR2 SVGAGI. Here the CDR3 reads CASSYSETQYF. CDR3 coding DNA: TGTGCCAGCAGTTACTCGGAGACCCAGTACTTC.

This clone was observed once. The rearrangement joins TRBV6-2 or TRBV6-3 to TRBJ2-7; D unresolved. V shed 1 base and J shed 5 bases, with 9 bases lying between them. CDR1 is MNHEY and CDR2 is SVGEGT in the germline V gene. The CDR3 length is 13 residues. The CDR3 region is CASSYFVLNEQYF. Here the CDR3 DNA reads TGTGCCAGCAGTTACTTCGTCTTAAACGAGCAGTACTTC.

The genes are TRBV28 and TRBJ1-2; 7 bases line up with TRBD1. Germline CDR1 and CDR2: MDHEN and SYDVKM. The CDR3 length is 14 residues. V shed 7 bases, J shed 1 base, and the junction held 6 bases outside the gene matches. The CDR3 DNA reads as TGTGCCAGCAACCCCGGACAGGTTAACTATGGCTACACCTTC. As protein: CASNPGQVNYGYTF.